The rows below give T cell receptor beta chains drawn from one sample of a study of OX40 agonist ivuxolimab in advanced cancers. The repertoire was sequenced with immunoSEQ multiplex PCR; TCRdb's copy has only in-frame clones and lacks some. This sample yields approximately 67,000 clones, of which around 84% are seen a single time; around 2% belongs to the top ten. Sequences were derived from CD4+ or CD8+ T cells sorted from blood, sampled in a trial of the OX40 agonist ivuxolimab. Receptors originate from an adult with an advanced solid tumor such as melanoma, head and neck, liver or kidney cancer. Both conserved end residues are part of each CDR3. A D gene is named only where the DNA matches it firmly. The size entry is marked missing in some rows and otherwise reads once, few, many or a size class.

j_call,d_call,v_call,clone_size,cdr3_aa,cdr3_nt
TRBJ2-7,TRBD1,TRBV19,NA,CASSRGTGSSYEQYF,TGTGCCAGTAGTCGCGGGACAGGTTCCTCCTACGAGCAGTACTTC
TRBJ2-7,NA,TRBV11-2,NA,CASRSFGQPSEQYF,TGTGCCAGCAGGTCGTTTGGTCAGCCTTCCGAGCAGTACTTC
TRBJ2-3,TRBD1,TRBV10-3,NA,CAIGLTRGTDTQYF,TGTGCCATTGGACTCACCAGGGGGACAGATACGCAGTATTTT
TRBJ1-1,NA,TRBV6-5,NA,CASTLDTEAFF,TGTGCCAGCACCCTGGACACTGAAGCTTTCTTT
TRBJ1-1,TRBD1,TRBV15,NA,CATSPGTGVGTEAFF,TGTGCCACCAGCCCCGGGACAGGGGTAGGCACTGAAGCTTTCTTT
TRBJ1-5,NA,TRBV28,once,CASSLSSGFNQPQHF,TGTGCCAGCAGTTTATCATCAGGGTTTAATCAGCCCCAGCATTTT
TRBJ2-7,TRBD2,TRBV14,few,CASSPIAGVGSSEQYF,TGTGCCAGCAGCCCTATAGCGGGAGTCGGTTCTAGTGAGCAGTACTTC
TRBJ1-5,NA,TRBV28,NA,CASNRGRGQPQHF,TGTGCCAGCAATCGGGGCCGGGGACAGCCCCAGCATTTT
TRBJ2-3,TRBD2,TRBV7-2,NA,CASSLLAGVPDTQYF,TGTGCCAGCAGCTTACTAGCGGGAGTACCAGATACGCAGTATTTT
TRBJ1-5,TRBD1,TRBV28,NA,CASRAAGGAGNQPQHF,TGTGCCAGCAGGGCTGCAGGGGGCGCAGGCAATCAGCCCCAGCATTTT
TRBJ1-2,NA,TRBV19,NA,CASSIGGPYGYTF,TGTGCCAGTAGTATCGGAGGTCCCTATGGCTACACCTTC
TRBJ2-7,TRBD1,TRBV6-5,NA,CASSAWTGGKYEQYF,TGTGCCAGCAGTGCATGGACAGGGGGTAAATACGAGCAGTACTTC
TRBJ1-5,NA,TRBV18,NA,CASSPLPPVGRNQPQHF,TGTGCCAGCTCACCACTTCCCCCGGTGGGTCGCAATCAGCCCCAGCATTTT
TRBJ2-1,TRBD2,TRBV7-8,NA,CASSLPGLALYNEQFF,TGTGCCAGCAGCTTGCCGGGACTAGCGTTGTACAATGAGCAGTTCTTC
TRBJ2-7,NA,TRBV29-1,NA,CSVAQGHEQYF,TGCAGCGTAGCCCAGGGCCACGAGCAGTACTTC
TRBJ2-5,NA,TRBV6-1,NA,CASSEGSNQETQYF,TGTGCCAGCAGTGAGGGCAGTAACCAAGAGACCCAGTACTTC